This TCR beta chain stems from a study of blood T cell repertoires in COVID-19. Study summary: From T cells, B-cell-depleted T cells, or PBMCs came the material, which was cDNA or gDNA.

In the source study's methods: Amplifying reference gene primers gave estimates of nucleated cell counts. Measured with immunoSEQ multiplex PCR; TCRdb has only the in-frame clones, and not every one. V, J and clone size are those of that table, while D and trimming were read from the DNA. This table holds under 150,000 clones, about four fifths found once. The ends were cut back, 0 bases at V and 4 bases at J, with 10 bases in the middle. Germline CDR1 is KGHDR and CDR2 is SFDVKD. The CDR3 is 15 residues long. Sample: peripheral blood. This TCR came from a human donor with acute or convalescent COVID-19. The donor label of this sample is uncertain. The chain uses TRBV24-1 and TRBJ2-3, with D maybe TRBD1 (5 bases). CDR3 nucleotide sequence: TGTGCCACCAGTGATTTGCCCACAGGTTCAGATACGCAGTATTTT. This encodes CATSDLPTGSDTQYF.